Listed here is a single T cell receptor (beta chain). Authors' analysis steps: Amplifying reference gene primers gave estimates of nucleated cell counts. Sequencing used immunoSEQ multiplex PCR; TCRdb keeps in-frame clones, though not all of them. Clone size and V and J calls were adopted from that table, with D and trimming inferred from the DNA. The data show about 160,000 clones, approximately 86% seen once. The data were obtained in a study of blood T cell repertoires in COVID-19. Study as a whole: COVID-19 samples collected from the United States, Italy and Spain covered acute and convalescent phases.

Trimming pared 6 bases from V and 4 bases from J, leaving 10 bases between. The CDR3 spans 11 residues. Germline V CDR1 and CDR2: SQVTM, ANQGSEA. The rearrangement uses TRBV29-1 and TRBJ2-7; tentatively, D is TRBD1 (5 bases). The origin of this receptor is a woman at least 80 years old with active or convalescent COVID-19. Specimen: peripheral blood. CDR3 sequence reads: CSVTTEYEQYF. The CDR3 DNA sequence: TGCAGCGTAACGACAGAATACGAGCAGTACTTC.